The clone carrying this TCR beta chain showed up just a few times. These data originate in a study of blood T cell repertoires in COVID-19. On the study more broadly: COVID-19 samples, acute and convalescent, were from the United States, Italy and Spain. The analysed material was cDNA or gDNA that came from T cells, B-cell-depleted T cells, or PBMCs.

How the authors handled the data: The assay estimated nucleated cells by amplifying reference gene primers. TCRdb's table, derived via immunoSEQ multiplex PCR, lists solely in-frame clones and lacks some. That table is the source of V, J and clone size, and D and trimming were worked out from the DNA. The table shows approximately 37,000 clones, with roughly 85% occurring only once. The clonotype was recovered from a man in his 60s with active or convalescent COVID-19. Specimen: peripheral blood.

The CDR3 is CASSLEIGTSGSNEQFF. The CDR3 DNA is TGTGCCAGCAGCTTAGAGATAGGGACTAGCGGGAGCAATGAGCAGTTCTTC. The genes are TRBV7-8 and TRBJ2-1, with 14 bases aligning to TRBD2. Germline V lookup: CDR1 SGHVS, CDR2 FQNEAQ. The CDR3 has 17 amino acids. The ends lost 1 base at V and 6 bases at J; junction bases unmatched: 5.